Following are 5 T cell receptor beta chains from one sample sequenced in a study of blood T cell repertoires in COVID-19. The data were produced by immunoSEQ multiplex PCR, yet TCRdb's version contains in-frame clones alone and is incomplete. Of some 200,000 clones detected, about four fifths appear once; the ten largest clones hold approximately 9.9%. The specimen sequenced was peripheral blood. These receptors were taken from a middle-aged woman with COVID-19, enrolled during active disease.

The chain uses TRBV14 and TRBJ2-7; TRBD2 agrees at 15 bases. CDR1 and CDR2 from the germline V gene are SGHDN and FVKESK. The V segment lost 5 bases and the J segment 6 bases; nucleotides outside the gene matches: 11. CDR3 length: 17 residues. Here the CDR3 reads CASSNSRGLAGGLEQYF. The CDR3 DNA sequence: TGTGCCAGCAGCAACTCCAGGGGACTAGCGGGAGGCCTCGAGCAGTACTTC. The variable domain in full, with the rest retrieved from reference TRBV14 and TRBJ2-7, is EAGVTQFPSHSVIEKGQTVTLRCDPISGHDNLYWYRRVMGKEIKFLLHFVKESKQDESGMPNNRFLAERTGGTYSTLKVQPAELEDSGVYFCASSNSRGLAGGLEQYFGPGTRLTVT.

J is TRBJ2-1 and V is TRBV5-4; the match to TRBD1 covers 7 bases. The V gene's germline CDR1 is SGHNT and CDR2 YYREEE (reference sequence). Trimming took 4 bases from V and 9 from J; bases not matched to a gene: 4. This CDR3 has 12 amino acids. The CDR3 loop is CASSQTGSEQFF. The CDR3 region has the DNA TGTGCCAGCAGCCAGACAGGGTCTGAGCAGTTCTTC.

This chain joins TRBV27 and TRBJ2-1; 9 nucleotides align to TRBD1. The V and J ends lost 2 bases and 8 bases, in that order; junction bases with no gene match: 13. Germline CDR1 is MNHEY and CDR2 is SMNVEV (reference sequence). This CDR3 comprises 17 residues. The CDR3: CASSLVFRQGGVDEQFF. CDR3 coding DNA: TGTGCCAGCAGTTTAGTCTTCCGACAGGGGGGGGTCGATGAGCAGTTCTTC.

For the CDR3, the DNA is TGTGCCACCAAGGGGGAAGGAACAGCCTACGAGCAGTACTTC. This translates into CATKGEGTAYEQYF. The V call is TRBV2, the J call TRBJ2-7; D is possibly TRBD1 (6 bases). CDR3 length: 14 residues. The germline gives CDR1 SNHLY, CDR2 FYNNEI. Between the trimmed V and J ends, which lost 10 bases and 2 bases, there was a span of 18 bases.

The rearrangement links TRBV7-2 to TRBJ2-1; a possible D gene is TRBD2 (7 bases). CDR3 length: 13 residues. Germline-derived CDR1 and CDR2 are SGHTA and FQGNSA. V was pared by 8 bases and J by 7 bases, with 15 bases between. The DNA for the CDR3 is TGTGCCAGCGGGGGCGGGAGTGTTAATGAGCAGTTCTTC. This codes for CASGGGSVNEQFF.